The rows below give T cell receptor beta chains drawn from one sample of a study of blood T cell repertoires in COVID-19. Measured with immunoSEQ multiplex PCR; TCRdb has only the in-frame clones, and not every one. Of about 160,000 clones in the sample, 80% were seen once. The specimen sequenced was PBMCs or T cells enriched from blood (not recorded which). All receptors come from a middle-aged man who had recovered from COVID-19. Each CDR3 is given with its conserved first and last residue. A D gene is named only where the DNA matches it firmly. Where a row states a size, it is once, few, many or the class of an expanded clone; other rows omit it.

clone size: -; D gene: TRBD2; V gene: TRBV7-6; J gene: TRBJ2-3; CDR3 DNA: TGTGCCAGCAGTAAAGCGGGGGGAGCGGGTACGCAGTATTTT; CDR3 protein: CASSKAGGAGTQYF
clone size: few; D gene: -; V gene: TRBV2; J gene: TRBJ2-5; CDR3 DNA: TGTGCCAGCAGTGATGAGCTGACCCAGTACTTC; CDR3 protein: CASSDELTQYF
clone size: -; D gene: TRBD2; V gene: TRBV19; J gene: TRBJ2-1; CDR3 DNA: TGTGCCAGCCGTTCTGGCGGGGGGCTTCATGAGCAGTTCTTC; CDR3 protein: CASRSGGGLHEQFF
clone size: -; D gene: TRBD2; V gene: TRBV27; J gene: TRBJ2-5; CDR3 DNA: TGTGCCAGCAGCGGAGGTAGCGGGGGGGCCGGAGAGACCCAGTACTTC; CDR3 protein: CASSGGSGGAGETQYF
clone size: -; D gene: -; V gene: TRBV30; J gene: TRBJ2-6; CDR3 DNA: TGTGCCTGGACCTTGGGCCTAACTGGGGCCAACGTCCTGACTTTC; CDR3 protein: CAWTLGLTGANVLTF
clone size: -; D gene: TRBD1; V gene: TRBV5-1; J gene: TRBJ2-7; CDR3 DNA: TGCGCCAGCAGCTCGACAGGGGCCACCTACGAGCAGTACTTC; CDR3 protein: CASSSTGATYEQYF
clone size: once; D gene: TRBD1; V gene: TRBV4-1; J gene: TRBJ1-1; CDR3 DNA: TGCGCCAGCAGCCAAGATCGGAGACAGGGGGCCCGTATGAACACTGAAGCTTTCTTT; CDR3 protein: CASSQDRRQGARMNTEAFF
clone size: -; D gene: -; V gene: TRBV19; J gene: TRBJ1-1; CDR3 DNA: TGTGCCAGTTTACCTCAGGGGAACACTGAAGCTTTCTTT; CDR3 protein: CASLPQGNTEAFF
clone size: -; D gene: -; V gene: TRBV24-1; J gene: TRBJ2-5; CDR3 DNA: TGTGCCACCAGTGATTGGACAGTCCCCAAAGAGACCCAGTACTTC; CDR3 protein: CATSDWTVPKETQYF
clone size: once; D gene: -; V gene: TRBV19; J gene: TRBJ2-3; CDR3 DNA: TGTGCCACATCCCCGGGTACCGGGTCCTCAGATACGCAGTATTTT; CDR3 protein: CATSPGTGSSDTQYF
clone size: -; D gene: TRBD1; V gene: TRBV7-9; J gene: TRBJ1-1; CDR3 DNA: TGTGCCAGCAGCTCTGCCGGGACAGGGGGCGCGAGGAGCACTGAAGCTTTCTTT; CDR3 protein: CASSSAGTGGARSTEAFF
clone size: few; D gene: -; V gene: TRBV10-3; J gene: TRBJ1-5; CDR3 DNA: TGTGCCATCAGCCCTAGTAGCAATCAGCCCCAGCATTTT; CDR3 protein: CAISPSSNQPQHF
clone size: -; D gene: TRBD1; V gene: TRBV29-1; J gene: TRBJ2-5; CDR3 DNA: TGCAGCGTTGAGGAAGGACAGGGGAGTCCTCAAGAGACCCAGTACTTC; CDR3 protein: CSVEEGQGSPQETQYF
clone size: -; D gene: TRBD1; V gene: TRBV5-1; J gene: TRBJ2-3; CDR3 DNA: TGCGCCAGCAGCTTGAATTATCCGGGACAGGGGATGGAGGATACGCAGTATTTT; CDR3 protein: CASSLNYPGQGMEDTQYF
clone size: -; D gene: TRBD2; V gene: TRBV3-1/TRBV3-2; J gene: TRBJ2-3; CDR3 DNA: TGTGCCAGCAGCCAAGATCCGCTAGCGGGCCAACCGTGGACAGATACGCAGTATTTT; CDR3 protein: CASSQDPLAGQPWTDTQYF
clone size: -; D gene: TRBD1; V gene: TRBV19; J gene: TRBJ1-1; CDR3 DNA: TGTGCCAGTAGTGAGGGACAGGGGACTGAAGCTTTCTTT; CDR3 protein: CASSEGQGTEAFF
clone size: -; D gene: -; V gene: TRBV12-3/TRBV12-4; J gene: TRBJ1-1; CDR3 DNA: TGTGCCAGCAGTTCGGGTCAGGAAGCTTTCTTT; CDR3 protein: CASSSGQEAFF
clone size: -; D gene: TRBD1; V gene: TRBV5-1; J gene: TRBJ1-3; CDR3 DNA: TGCGCCAGCAGCTTGGGACAGGGGGCGACCGGAAACACCATATATTTT; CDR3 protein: CASSLGQGATGNTIYF
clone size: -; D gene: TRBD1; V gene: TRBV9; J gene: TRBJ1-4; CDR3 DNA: TGTGCCAGCAGCGCCCTAACAGGGGCGGTAGGAGAAAAACTGTTTTTT; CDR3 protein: CASSALTGAVGEKLFF
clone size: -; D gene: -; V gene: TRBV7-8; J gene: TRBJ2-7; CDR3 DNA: TGTGCCAGCAGCTTAGTATTCAGGGATGAGCAGTACTTC; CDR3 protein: CASSLVFRDEQYF
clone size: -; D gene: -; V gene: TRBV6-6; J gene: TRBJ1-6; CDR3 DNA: TGTGCCAGCAGAGAACAGGGTTCGGGGAATTCACCCCTCCACTTT; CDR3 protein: CASREQGSGNSPLHF
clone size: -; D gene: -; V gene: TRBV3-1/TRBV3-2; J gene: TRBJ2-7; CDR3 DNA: TGTGCCAGCAGCCTACTCAAATTTGACGAGCAGTACTTC; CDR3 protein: CASSLLKFDEQYF
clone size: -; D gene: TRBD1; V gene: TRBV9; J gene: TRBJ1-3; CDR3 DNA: TGTGCCAGCAGCGTGACCGGGACAGGGGGAAACACCATATATTTT; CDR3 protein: CASSVTGTGGNTIYF
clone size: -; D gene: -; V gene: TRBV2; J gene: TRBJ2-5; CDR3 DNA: TGTGCCAGCAGCGCAAGGCGGGACAGTCTCGAGACCCAGTACTTC; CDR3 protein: CASSARRDSLETQYF
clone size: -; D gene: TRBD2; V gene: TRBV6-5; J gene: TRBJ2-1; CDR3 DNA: TGTGCCAGCATTATTAGCGGGGTTACCTACAATGAGCAGTTCTTC; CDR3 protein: CASIISGVTYNEQFF
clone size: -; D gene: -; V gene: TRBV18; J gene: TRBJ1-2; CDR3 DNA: TGTGCCAGCTCACCACCAACAGGGTCCTATGGCTACACCTTC; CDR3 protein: CASSPPTGSYGYTF
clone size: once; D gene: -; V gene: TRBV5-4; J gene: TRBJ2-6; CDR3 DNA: TGTGCCAGCAGCCCGCCCCCAATTGCAGGGGACTCTGGGGCCAACGTCCTGACTTTC; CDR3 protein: CASSPPPIAGDSGANVLTF
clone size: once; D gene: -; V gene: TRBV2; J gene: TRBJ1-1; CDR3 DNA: TGTGCCAGCAGTGAATGGCAGGGCCTCACTGAAGCTTTCTTT; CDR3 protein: CASSEWQGLTEAFF
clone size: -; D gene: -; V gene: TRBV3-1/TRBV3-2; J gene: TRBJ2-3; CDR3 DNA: TGTGCCAGCAGCCCCCGAAGGGGCGGGGGCCCAGATACGCAGTATTTT; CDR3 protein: CASSPRRGGGPDTQYF
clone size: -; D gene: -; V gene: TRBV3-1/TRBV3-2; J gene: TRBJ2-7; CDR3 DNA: TGTGCCAGCAGCTTAAATCCAGGGGCCCGTTTGGGCTCCTACGAGCAGTACTTC; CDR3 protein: CASSLNPGARLGSYEQYF
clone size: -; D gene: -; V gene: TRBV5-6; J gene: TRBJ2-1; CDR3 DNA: TGTGCCAGCAGCTCTTCCTATTCTAGAGGTTCCTACAATGAGCAGTTCTTC; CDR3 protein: CASSSSYSRGSYNEQFF
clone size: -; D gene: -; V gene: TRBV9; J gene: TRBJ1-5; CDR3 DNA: TGTGCCAGCAGCGTAGGGGAGGGGCAGCCCCAGCATTTT; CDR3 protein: CASSVGEGQPQHF
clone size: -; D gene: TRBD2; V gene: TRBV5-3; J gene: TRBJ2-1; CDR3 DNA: TGTGCCAGAAGCTTGGCTAGCGGGGGGGCCAGTTTGATCCGTGAGCAGTTCTTC; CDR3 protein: CARSLASGGASLIREQFF
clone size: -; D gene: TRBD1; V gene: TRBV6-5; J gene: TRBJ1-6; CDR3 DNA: TGTGCCAGCAGTTACTCGGATGACAGGGGGCATTCACCCCTCCACTTT; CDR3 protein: CASSYSDDRGHSPLHF
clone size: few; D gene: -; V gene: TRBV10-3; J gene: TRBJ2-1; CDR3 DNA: TGTGCCATCTCCCGACCGGGACTTACTACAGGGTTCTTC; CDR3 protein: CAISRPGLTTGFF
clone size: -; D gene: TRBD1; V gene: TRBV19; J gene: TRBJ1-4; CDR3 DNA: TGTGCCAGTAGCCAAGGGGGCACTTTTTGGGCTGGTGAAAAACTGTTTTTT; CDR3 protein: CASSQGGTFWAGEKLFF
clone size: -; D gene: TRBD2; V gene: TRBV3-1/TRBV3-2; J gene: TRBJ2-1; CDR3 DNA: TGTGCCAGCAGCCAAGTTCCACGGGGGGGCGGAGACAATGAGCAGTTCTTC; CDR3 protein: CASSQVPRGGGDNEQFF
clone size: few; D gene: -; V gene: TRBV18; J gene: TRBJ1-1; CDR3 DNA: TGTGCCAGCTCAGAGGCCCCGAACACTGAAGCTTTCTTT; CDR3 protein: CASSEAPNTEAFF
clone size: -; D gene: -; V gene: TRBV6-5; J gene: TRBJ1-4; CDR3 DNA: TGTGCCAGCACCGGGAGCGGCGGGAATGAAAAACTGTTTTTT; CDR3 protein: CASTGSGGNEKLFF
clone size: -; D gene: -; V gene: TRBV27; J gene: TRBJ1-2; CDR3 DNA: TGTGCCAGCTCCCAGGGCTATGGCTACACCTTC; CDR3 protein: CASSQGYGYTF